This TCR beta chain was documented in a study of blood T cell repertoires in COVID-19 (dated by TCRdb to about 2020). Background on the whole study: Samples covering the acute and convalescent phases of COVID-19 were provided by collaborators in the United States, Italy and Spain. The prospective study material was composed of cDNA or gDNA derived from T cells, B-cell-depleted T cells, or PBMCs. The dataset comprised deeply sampled blood TCRbeta repertoires from subjects exposed to, actively infected with, or recovered from COVID-19. The repertoires were released in a freely available public database intended as a resource for research on the immune response to SARS-CoV-2. Samples were obtained from the ongoing ImmuneRACE study (first 160 participants) and from approximately 1,200 subjects provided by 6 global collaborators. The sample metadata nearly always contained a de-identified subject ID, COVID-19 status, age in years and sex. HLA class I and class II types, where available, came from metadata supplied by the sample provider rather than from assay-based typing. The paper as a whole reports these results and caveats: The quantity of clinical and demographic metadata differed by source and by participant and was supplied without curation.

TCRbeta CDR3 regions were amplified from genomic DNA by means of the immunoSEQ Assay, a bias-controlled multiplex PCR. The authors processed their data as follows. The number of nucleated cells in each sample was estimated by amplification of reference gene primers within the assay. Sequence reads were collapsed and filtered to measure the absolute abundance of every unique TCRbeta CDR3 rearrangement. For each sample, productive Simpson clonality was calculated as the square root of Simpson's diversity index across productive rearrangements. The table was pulled from immuneACCESS by TCRdb, which kept in-frame rearrangements only. Such tables lose some clones; where checked, under half of the loss comes from unresolved V genes, and the rest has no known cause. That table is the source of V, J and clone size, and D and trimming were worked out from the DNA. The sample table holds 130,000 to 150,000 clones, of which 80% to 90% were seen once. The leading ten clones occupy around 40% of the sample.

The germline V gene specifies KGHSH as CDR1 and LQKENI as CDR2. Counted from cysteine to phenylalanine, this CDR3 has 15 amino acids. Only the CDR3 region is kept as DNA, spanning 45 bases read in frame from base 1. The V end loses 6 bases and the J end loses 1 base, and a stretch of 14 bases separates them. Regarding this clone: Its antigen target is currently unknown. Per-base qualities were not stored, and no clone one base away is much larger.

A second Seattle source provided samples from volunteer blood donors who had recovered from COVID-19. Each collaborating institution followed its own protocols to collect whole blood in K2EDTA tubes. For TCRbeta analysis, collaborators shipped samples as frozen whole blood, isolated PBMCs, or DNA extracted from either of those sample types. This TCR was sampled from a man aged 50-60 years who had recovered from COVID-19. The sample taken for sequencing was peripheral blood. The chain couples TRBV18 to TRBJ2-3, with a tentative D gene TRBD2 over 5 matching bases. The encoded CDR3 is CASSWRSEGTDTQYF. In nucleotide form, the sequence is TGTGCCAGCTCGTGGCGATCGGAGGGCACAGATACGCAGTATTTT.